The 22 T cell receptor beta chains given below trace back to one sample, sequenced in a study of blood T cell repertoires in COVID-19. Produced via immunoSEQ multiplex PCR; TCRdb's table is partial and in-frame only. The table records some 320,000 clones, roughly nine tenths of them present only once. The sequenced sample was PBMCs or T cells enriched from blood (not recorded which). Every receptor here comes from a man in his fifties or sixties who had recovered from COVID-19.

This clone was found once. The CDR3 region is CASRVTGEMVGELFF. As DNA, the CDR3 is TGTGCCAGCAGGGTAACAGGGGAAATGGTCGGGGAGCTGTTTTTT. The chain combines TRBV11-2 with TRBJ2-2, with TRBD1 matching 7 bases. The CDR3 is 15 residues long. Germline CDR1 reads SGHAT; CDR2 reads FQNNGV. J gave up 7 bases and V 6 bases, and 11 bases lay outside the gene matches.

DNA for the CDR3: TGTGCCAGCAGCGTAGTAAATCTGTTGCCGGGGACTGAAGCTTTCTTT. Translating gives CASSVVNLLPGTEAFF. The chain couples TRBV9 to TRBJ1-1, with D unclear. Trimming left V 0 bases short and J 5 bases short, with 17 bases between. The length of the CDR3 is 16 residues. CDR1 SGDLS and CDR2 YYNGEE come from the germline V gene. Full variable domain (remainder filled in from reference TRBV9 and TRBJ1-1): DSGVTQTPKHLITATGQRVTLRCSPRSGDLSVYWYQQSLDQGLQFLIQYYNGEERAKGNILERFSAQQFPDLHSELNLSSLELGDSALYFCASSVVNLLPGTEAFFGQGTRLTVV.

This chain connects TRBV27 to TRBJ2-3; 9 bases align to TRBD2. Germline V gene data show CDR1 as MNHEY and CDR2 as SMNVEV (reference sequence). CDR3 length: 16 amino acids. With 4 bases clipped from V and 2 bases from J, the junction kept 7 bases outside the gene matches. CDR3 DNA sequence: TGTGCCAGCAGTTGGGGTAGCGGGGGTTACACAGATACGCAGTATTTT. Protein sequence: CASSWGSGGYTDTQYF.

The chain uses TRBV18 and TRBJ2-2; TRBD1 matches 7 bases. This CDR3 region has 16 residues. The germline gives CDR1 KGHSH, CDR2 LQKENI. V shed 4 bases and J 4 bases; nucleotides not matched to a gene: 9. The CDR3 bases are TGTGCCAGCTCACTGAGCTCCGGGACAGTCACCGGGGAGCTGTTTTTT. Its translation is CASSLSSGTVTGELFF.

The chain uses TRBV6-5 and TRBJ2-1, with D maybe TRBD2 (6 bases). The ends were cut back, 8 bases at V and 6 bases at J, with 20 bases in the middle. CDR3 size: 15 residues. Germline V gene lookup returns CDR1 MNHEY and CDR2 SVGAGI. CDR3 coding DNA: TGTGCCAGCCGCGTCGGTGGGACTTTACTCAATGAGCAGTTCTTC. This encodes CASRVGGTLLNEQFF.

The chain uses TRBV5-1 and TRBJ1-1; no definite D call. V was pared by 0 bases and J by 2 bases, with 8 bases between. The CDR3 contains 14 residues. Germline loops: CDR1 SGHRS, CDR2 YFSETQ. CDR3 nucleotides: TGCGCCAGCAGCTTGGACAGCTATAACACTGAAGCTTTCTTT. Protein product: CASSLDSYNTEAFF.

The V and J genes are TRBV13 and TRBJ2-3; the match to TRBD2 covers 12 bases. The CDR3 is 16 amino acids. V lost 4 bases to trimming and J lost 2 bases; unmatched junction nucleotides: 4. Per germline, CDR1 PRHDT and CDR2 FYEKMQ (reference sequence). The chain's CDR3 is CASSSGLAGSTDTQYF. In nucleotides, the CDR3 is TGTGCCAGCAGCTCGGGACTAGCGGGTTCCACAGATACGCAGTATTTT.

The chain uses TRBV11-2 and TRBJ2-1; TRBD2 matches at 11 bases. Trimming cost V 4 bases and J 4 bases; bases outside gene matches: 3. This CDR3 contains 15 residues. Germline V gene sequence: CDR1 SGHAT, CDR2 FQNNGV. CDR3 bases: TGTGCCAGCAGCTATCGGACTAGCGGGTACAATGAGCAGTTCTTC. This encodes CASSYRTSGYNEQFF.

This chain joins TRBV19 and TRBJ2-1; D remains unclear. V was shortened by 4 bases and J by 1 base, with 11 bases between the two germline ends. In germline, CDR1 is LNHDA, CDR2 SQIVND (reference sequence). The length of the CDR3 is 15 residues. CDR3 in DNA: TGTGCCAGTAGTAATGTCCTCTCTTCCTACAATGAGCAGTTCTTC. It codes for CASSNVLSSYNEQFF.

The chain links TRBV6-5 to TRBJ2-5; a possible D gene is TRBD1 (6 bases). This CDR3 spans 14 amino acids. The germline CDR1 and CDR2 sequences are MNHEY and SVGAGI. V lost 3 bases, J lost 7 bases, and 15 bases lay in between. CDR3 sequence (DNA): TGTGCCAGCAGTTATAGGACAGCCGGCGGGACCCAGTACTTC. This encodes CASSYRTAGGTQYF.

For the CDR3, the DNA is TGTGCCAGCAGCGACAGGACGAGGGCCAAAAACATTCAGTACTTC. As protein: CASSDRTRAKNIQYF. The chain is built from TRBV7-8 and TRBJ2-4; a weak D match, TRBD1 (6 bases). Germline CDR1 SGHVS, CDR2 FQNEAQ. V was shortened by 5 bases and J by 1 base, with 12 bases between the two germline ends. The length of the CDR3 is 15 residues.

In its sample, this clone was seen once. V gene TRBV19 combines with J gene TRBJ2-1; weak D call: TRBD2 (5 bases). Germline-derived CDR1 and CDR2 are LNHDA and SQIVND (reference sequence). The CDR3 consists of 20 residues. V gave up 6 bases and J gave up 2 bases, with 29 bases separating them. The CDR3 region is CASSPPIASTTRWPYNEQFF. The CDR3 DNA reads TGTGCCAGTAGCCCCCCAATAGCGTCAACCACCCGGTGGCCCTACAATGAGCAGTTCTTC. The whole variable domain, filled in from reference TRBV19 and TRBJ2-1, reads DGGITQSPKYLFRKEGQNVTLSCEQNLNHDAMYWYRQDPGQGLRLIYYSQIVNDFQKGDIAEGYSVSREKKESFPLTVTSAQKNPTAFYLCASSPPIASTTRWPYNEQFFGPGTRLTVL.

CDR3 protein: CASSKGWRDYEQYF. The CDR3 DNA is TGTGCCAGCAGCAAGGGGTGGCGGGACTACGAGCAGTACTTC. The gene calls are TRBV7-2 and TRBJ2-7; maybe TRBD2 (6 bases). Germline assignment: CDR1 SGHTA and CDR2 FQGNSA. V lost 5 bases, J lost 3 bases, and 14 bases lay in between. This CDR3 is 14 amino acids long.

This clone was found once. V usage is TRBV7-2 and J usage is TRBJ2-3, with 9 bases identical to TRBD2. V trimming: 2 bases; J trimming: 2 bases; junction bases outside the gene matches: 8. Germline-derived CDR1 and CDR2 are SGHTA and FQGNSA. The CDR3 contains 17 residues. The CDR3 spells CASSLFAAGGSTDTQYF. CDR3 DNA sequence: TGTGCCAGCAGCTTATTTGCAGCGGGGGGATCCACAGATACGCAGTATTTT.

This chain joins TRBV18 and TRBJ1-4; 8 nucleotides line up with TRBD1. The length of the CDR3 is 16 residues. CDR1 and CDR2 (germline): KGHSH, LQKENI. With 2 bases clipped from V and 7 bases from J, the junction kept 9 bases outside the gene matches. CDR3 in DNA: TGTGCCAGCTCACCAAGTAGGACAGGGTTGAGTGAAAAACTGTTTTTT. Its translation: CASSPSRTGLSEKLFF.

The chain employs TRBV7-2 and TRBJ2-7; D gene uncertain. The germline gives CDR1 SGHTA, CDR2 FQGNSA. The V gene lost 4 bases and the J gene lost 6 bases, with 13 bases spanning the gap. The CDR3 covers 13 residues. Written as DNA, the CDR3 is TGTGCCAGCAGCTCCCCTGGGCTGGTCGAGCAGTACTTC. Protein: CASSSPGLVEQYF.

This chain joins TRBV20-1 and TRBJ2-1; D perhaps matches TRBD1 (5 bases). CDR3 length: 11 residues. V was trimmed by 6 bases and J by 4 bases, leaving 7 bases between them. CDR1 is DFQATT, CDR2 SNEGSKA, per germline (reference sequence). The CDR3 sequence is CSADTYNEQFF. In DNA, the CDR3 is TGCAGTGCGGACACGTACAATGAGCAGTTCTTC.

The CDR3 spells CASSSQANLYSGNTIYF. CDR3 coding DNA: TGTGCCAGCAGCTCACAGGCGAACCTCTACTCTGGAAACACCATATATTTT. The chain is built from TRBV7-2 and TRBJ1-3; tentative D call: TRBD1 (5 bases). The CDR3 runs to 17 residues. With 4 bases removed from V and 0 bases from J, the gap between germline ends came to 16 bases. The germline V gene has CDR1 SGHTA and CDR2 FQGNSA.

The rearrangement joins TRBV5-1 to TRBJ1-3; weak D call: TRBD1 (6 bases). The CDR3 sequence is 16 residues long. From germline, CDR1 is SGHRS and CDR2 YFSETQ. V gave up 0 bases and J gave up 0 bases, with 10 bases separating them. CDR3 coding DNA: TGCGCCAGCAGCTTGGAACAGGGTGCCTCTGGAAACACCATATATTTT. This sequence encodes CASSLEQGASGNTIYF.

This clone was recorded only once. The chain uses TRBV9 and TRBJ1-1; 8 positions match TRBD1. The CDR3 sequence is 15 residues long. Unmatched junction bases numbered 5, after V lost 3 bases and J lost 1 base. The germline CDR1 and CDR2 sequences are SGDLS and YYNGEE. Here the CDR3 DNA reads TGTGCCAGCAGCGCCGGGCAGGGGGCGAACACTGAAGCTTTCTTT. Residues: CASSAGQGANTEAFF.

This chain joins TRBV6-5 and TRBJ1-1, with a weak D call TRBD1 (5 bases). The CDR3 runs 14 residues. The germline V gene encodes CDR1 MNHEY and CDR2 SVGAGI. V lost 4 bases and J lost 4, with 13 bases in between. CDR3 amino acids: CASSWGDGGTEAFF. The DNA of the CDR3 is TGTGCCAGCAGTTGGGGGGACGGTGGCACTGAAGCTTTCTTT.

This chain uses TRBV18 with TRBJ1-2, with 7 bases fitting TRBD1. V shed 6 bases and J 6 bases; nucleotides not matched to a gene: 4. This CDR3 has 12 amino acids. Germline V gene sequence: CDR1 KGHSH, CDR2 LQKENI. For the CDR3, the DNA is TGTGCCAGCTCCCTGGACAGGAATGGCTACACCTTC. Encoded protein: CASSLDRNGYTF.